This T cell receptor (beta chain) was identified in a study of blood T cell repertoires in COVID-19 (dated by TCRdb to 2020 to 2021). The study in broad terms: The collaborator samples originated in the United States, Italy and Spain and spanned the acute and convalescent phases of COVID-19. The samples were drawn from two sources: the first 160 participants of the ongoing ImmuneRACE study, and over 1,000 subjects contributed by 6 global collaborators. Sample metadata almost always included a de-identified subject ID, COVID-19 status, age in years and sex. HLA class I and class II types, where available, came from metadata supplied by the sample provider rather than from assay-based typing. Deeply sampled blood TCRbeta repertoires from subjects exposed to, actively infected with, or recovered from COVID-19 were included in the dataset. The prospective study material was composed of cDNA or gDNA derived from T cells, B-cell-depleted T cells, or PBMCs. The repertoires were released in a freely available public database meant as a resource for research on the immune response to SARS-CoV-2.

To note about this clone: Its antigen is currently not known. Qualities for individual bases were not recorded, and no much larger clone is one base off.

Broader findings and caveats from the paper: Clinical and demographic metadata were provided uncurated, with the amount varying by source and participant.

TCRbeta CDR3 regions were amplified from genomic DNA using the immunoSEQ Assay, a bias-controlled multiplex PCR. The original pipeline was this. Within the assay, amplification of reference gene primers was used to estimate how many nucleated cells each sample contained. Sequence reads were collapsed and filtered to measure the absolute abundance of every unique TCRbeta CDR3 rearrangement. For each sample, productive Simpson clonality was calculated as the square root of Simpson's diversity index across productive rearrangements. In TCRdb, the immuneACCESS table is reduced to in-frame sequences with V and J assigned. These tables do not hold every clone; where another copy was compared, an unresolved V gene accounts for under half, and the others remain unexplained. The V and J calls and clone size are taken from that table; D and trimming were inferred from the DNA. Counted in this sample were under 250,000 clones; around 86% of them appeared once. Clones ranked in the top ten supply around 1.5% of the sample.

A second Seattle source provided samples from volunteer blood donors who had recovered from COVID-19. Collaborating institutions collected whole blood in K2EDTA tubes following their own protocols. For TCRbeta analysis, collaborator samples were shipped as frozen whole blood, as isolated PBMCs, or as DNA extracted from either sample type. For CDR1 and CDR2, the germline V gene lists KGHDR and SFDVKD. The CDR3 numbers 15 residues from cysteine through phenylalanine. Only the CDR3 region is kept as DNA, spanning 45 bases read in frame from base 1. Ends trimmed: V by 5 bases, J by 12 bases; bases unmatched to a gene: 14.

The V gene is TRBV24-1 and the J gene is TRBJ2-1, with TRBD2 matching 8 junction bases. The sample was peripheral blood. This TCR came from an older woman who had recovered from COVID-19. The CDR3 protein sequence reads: CATSGRSAGGSRQFF. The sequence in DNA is TGTGCCACCAGTGGTCGCTCCGCGGGGGGTTCTCGGCAGTTCTTC.